This entry concerns a single T cell receptor beta chain. Its antigen is still unknown. Sequenced donors were patients with carbamazepine-induced Stevens-Johnson syndrome or toxic epidermal necrolysis (CBZ-SJS/TEN). To look for drug-specific clonotypes, next-generation sequencing was used to profile the T cell receptor repertoires of patients with drug-induced severe cutaneous adverse reactions. The RNA was isolated from either blister cells of skin lesions or peripheral blood mononuclear cells. These data originate in a study of T cells in severe cutaneous drug reactions (dated by TCRdb to the late 2010s). Context from the whole study: Between the early 2010s and the late 2010s, patients were recruited from Taiwan, Thailand and a European registry network. Only patients with a probable or definite SJS/TEN or DRESS diagnosis by RegiSCAR criteria were enrolled. Assignment of the culprit drug relied on both the Naranjo algorithm and the ALDEN drug causality algorithm. Blister fluids/cells, PBMC and other biological samples were taken from patients in the acute stage or the recovery stage. The study combined bulk TCR sequencing with single-cell sequencing, quantitative PCR validation, functional assays and transgenic mouse experiments. Libraries were prepared using iRepertoire multiplex PCR, and a comparison was cited by the authors in which similar capture of abundant clonotypes was shown across iRepertoire and 5' RACE methods with or without UMI.

For both bulk and single-cell sequencing, libraries were prepared with the iRepertoire multiplex PCR system using TCR subtype-specific primers. Bulk TCR beta libraries were generated by multiplex PCR with primers targeting V, D and J gene regions. Bulk TCR library preparation used roughly 95-550 ng of RNA per sample as input. Bulk TCR beta amplicons were sequenced on an Illumina MiSeq. On the study's bioinformatics: Sample misassignments and low-quality sequencing reads were filtered out during quality control steps. The amino acids lying between the V-gene Y[YFLI]C motif and the J-segment [FW]GXGT motif were defined as CDR3. The IMGT database was followed for TRBV and TRBJ gene assignments and CDR3 clonotypes. TRBV expression in each sample was normalized to the mean expression of the same gene in PBMC from some 45 healthy donors. TCRdb reprocessed the public reads and reports one entry per CDR3 protein sequence, without DNA. V and J calls and clone size were set by TCRdb, not the authors. The table for this sample lists 9,500 to 11,000 distinct CDR3 sequences. The biggest ten clones account for 21% of the sample.

Results the study describes overall, beyond this receptor: A public TCRbeta CDR3 was found in all seven CBZ-SJS/TEN blister samples (mean roughly 14%) but was undetectable or scarce in tolerant-control and healthy-donor PBMC. Whether the public TCR generalizes to SJS/TEN caused by other drugs was noted by the authors as still needing further study.

This TCR was sampled from a human donor with Stevens-Johnson syndrome, a severe cutaneous drug reaction. Sequenced sample: cells from a skin blister. The cell subset or site tag for this specimen amounts to: unsorted cells from skin lesion blisters.

The CDR3 loop reads CSARGWENEKLFF. The V gene is TRBV20-1 and the J gene is TRBJ1-4. CDR1 and CDR2, per the germline V gene (reference sequence), are DFQATT and SNEGSKA. Inclusive of the bounding cysteine and phenylalanine, the CDR3 is 13 residues long. Nucleotide data are not available.